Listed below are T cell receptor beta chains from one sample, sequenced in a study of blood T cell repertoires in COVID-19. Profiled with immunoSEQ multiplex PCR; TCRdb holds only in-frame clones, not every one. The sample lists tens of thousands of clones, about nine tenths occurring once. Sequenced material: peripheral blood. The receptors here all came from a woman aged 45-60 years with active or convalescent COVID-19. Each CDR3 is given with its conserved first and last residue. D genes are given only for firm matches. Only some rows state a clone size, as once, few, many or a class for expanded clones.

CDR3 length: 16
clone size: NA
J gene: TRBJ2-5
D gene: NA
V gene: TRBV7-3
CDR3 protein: CASSEHRQGNQETQYF
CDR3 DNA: TGTGCCAGCAGCGAACATCGCCAGGGGAACCAAGAGACCCAGTACTTC

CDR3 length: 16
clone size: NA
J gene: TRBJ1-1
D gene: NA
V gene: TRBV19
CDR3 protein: CASSPRGSSRNTEAFF
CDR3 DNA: TGTGCCAGTAGTCCCCGAGGCTCTTCGAGGAACACTGAAGCTTTCTTT

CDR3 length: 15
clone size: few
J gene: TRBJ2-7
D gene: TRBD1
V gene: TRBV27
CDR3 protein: CASSSGQGILYEQYF
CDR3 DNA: TGTGCCAGCAGTTCCGGACAGGGGATTCTCTACGAGCAGTACTTC

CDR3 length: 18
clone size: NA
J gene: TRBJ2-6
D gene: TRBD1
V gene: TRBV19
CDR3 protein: CASSTSDRGHSGANVLTF
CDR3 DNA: TGTGCCAGTAGTACCTCGGACAGGGGACACTCTGGGGCCAACGTCCTGACTTTC

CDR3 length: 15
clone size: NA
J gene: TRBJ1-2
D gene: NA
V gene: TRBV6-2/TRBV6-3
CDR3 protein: CASSDFGVGGYGYTF
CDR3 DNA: TGTGCCAGCAGTGACTTCGGTGTGGGGGGATATGGCTACACCTTC

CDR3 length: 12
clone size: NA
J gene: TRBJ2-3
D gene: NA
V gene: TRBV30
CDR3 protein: CAWSPGTDTQYF
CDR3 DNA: TGTGCCTGGAGCCCCGGCACAGATACGCAGTATTTT

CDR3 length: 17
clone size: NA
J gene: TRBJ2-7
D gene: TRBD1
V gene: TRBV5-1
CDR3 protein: CASSRVALGQILYEQYF
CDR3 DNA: TGCGCCAGCAGCCGGGTGGCATTGGGACAGATCCTCTACGAGCAGTACTTC

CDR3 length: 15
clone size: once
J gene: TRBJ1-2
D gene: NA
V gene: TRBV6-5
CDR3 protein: CASSTPRTVNYGYTF
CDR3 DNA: TGTGCCAGCAGTACCCCCAGGACAGTTAATTATGGCTACACCTTC

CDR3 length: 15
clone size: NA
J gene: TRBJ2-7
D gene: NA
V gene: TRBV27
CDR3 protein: CASSFLGQPENEQYF
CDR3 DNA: TGTGCCAGCAGTTTCTTAGGACAGCCTGAGAACGAGCAGTACTTC

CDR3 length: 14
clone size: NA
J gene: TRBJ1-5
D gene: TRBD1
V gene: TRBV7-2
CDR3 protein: CASSLRGGGQPQHF
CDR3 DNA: TGTGCCAGCAGCTTACGAGGGGGCGGTCAGCCCCAGCATTTT

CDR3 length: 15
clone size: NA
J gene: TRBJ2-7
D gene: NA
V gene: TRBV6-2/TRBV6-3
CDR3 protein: CASSNGGTGFYEQYF
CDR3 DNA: TGTGCCAGCAGCAACGGGGGGACAGGTTTCTACGAGCAGTACTTC

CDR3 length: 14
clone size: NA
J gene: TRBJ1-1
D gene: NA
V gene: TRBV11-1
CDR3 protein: CASSAGSPNTEAFF
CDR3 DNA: TGTGCCAGCAGCGCGGGATCCCCGAACACTGAAGCTTTCTTT

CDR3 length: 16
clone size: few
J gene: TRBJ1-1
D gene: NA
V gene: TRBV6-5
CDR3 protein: CASSYSRRSMNTEAFF
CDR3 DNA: TGTGCCAGCAGTTACTCGAGACGGAGCATGAACACTGAAGCTTTCTTT

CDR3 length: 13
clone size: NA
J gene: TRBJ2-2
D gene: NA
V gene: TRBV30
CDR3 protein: CAWSVLSGGELFF
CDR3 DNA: TGTGCCTGGAGTGTATTATCCGGCGGGGAGCTGTTTTTT

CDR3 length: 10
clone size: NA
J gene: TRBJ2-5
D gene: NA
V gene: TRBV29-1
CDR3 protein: CSVDRGTQYF
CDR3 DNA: TGCAGCGTTGATCGCGGGACCCAGTACTTC

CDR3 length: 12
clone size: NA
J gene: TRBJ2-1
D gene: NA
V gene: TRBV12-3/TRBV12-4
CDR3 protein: CASSPKYNEQFF
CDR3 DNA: TGTGCCAGCAGCCCAAAATACAATGAGCAGTTCTTC

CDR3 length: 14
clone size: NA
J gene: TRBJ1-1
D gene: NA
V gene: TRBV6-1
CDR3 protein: CASSETTINTEAFF
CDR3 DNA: TGTGCCAGCAGTGAGACTACGATAAACACTGAAGCTTTCTTT

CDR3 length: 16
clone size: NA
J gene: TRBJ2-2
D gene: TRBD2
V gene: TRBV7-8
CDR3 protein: CASSLGRGAYTGELFF
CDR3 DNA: TGTGCCAGCAGCTTAGGGCGGGGGGCATACACCGGGGAGCTGTTTTTT

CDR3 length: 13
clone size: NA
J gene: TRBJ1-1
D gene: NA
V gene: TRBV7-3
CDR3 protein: CASSLAGNTEAFF
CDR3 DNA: TGTGCCAGCAGCTTGGCGGGGAACACTGAAGCTTTCTTT

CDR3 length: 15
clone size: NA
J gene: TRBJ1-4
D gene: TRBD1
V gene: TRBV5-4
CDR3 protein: CASSSLGQGYEKLFF
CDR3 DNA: TGTGCCAGCAGCTCGTTGGGACAGGGATATGAAAAACTGTTTTTT

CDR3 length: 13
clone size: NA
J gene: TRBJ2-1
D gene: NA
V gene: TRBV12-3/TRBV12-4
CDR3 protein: CASSLVGVNEQFF
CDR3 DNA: TGTGCCAGCAGTTTAGTAGGGGTGAATGAGCAGTTCTTC

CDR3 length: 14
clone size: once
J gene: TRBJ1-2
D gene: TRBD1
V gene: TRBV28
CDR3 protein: CASATGGNNYGYTF
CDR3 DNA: TGTGCCAGCGCGACAGGGGGGAATAACTATGGCTACACCTTC

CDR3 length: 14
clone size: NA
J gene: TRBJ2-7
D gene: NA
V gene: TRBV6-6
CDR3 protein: CASRPSGGGYEQYF
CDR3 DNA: TGTGCCAGCAGGCCCAGCGGTGGAGGCTACGAGCAGTACTTC

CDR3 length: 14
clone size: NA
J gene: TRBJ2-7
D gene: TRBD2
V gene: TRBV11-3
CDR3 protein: CASSPSGGTYEQYF
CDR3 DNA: TGTGCCAGCAGTCCCTCCGGGGGGACCTACGAGCAGTACTTC

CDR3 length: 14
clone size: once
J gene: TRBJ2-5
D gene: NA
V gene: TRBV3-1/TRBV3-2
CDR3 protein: CASSQPGGLETQYF
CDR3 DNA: TGTGCCAGCAGCCAGCCCGGGGGGCTGGAGACCCAGTACTTC

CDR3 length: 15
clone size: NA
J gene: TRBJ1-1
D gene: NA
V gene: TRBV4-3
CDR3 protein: CASSQEDMLNTEAFF
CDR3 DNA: TGCGCCAGCAGCCAAGAAGACATGCTGAACACTGAAGCTTTCTTT

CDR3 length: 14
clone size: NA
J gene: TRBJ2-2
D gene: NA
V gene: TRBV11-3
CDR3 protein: CASSSRGRGGELFF
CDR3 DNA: TGTGCCAGCAGCTCGAGGGGGCGGGGCGGGGAGCTGTTTTTT

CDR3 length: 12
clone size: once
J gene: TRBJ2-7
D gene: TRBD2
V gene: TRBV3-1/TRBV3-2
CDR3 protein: CASSQRGLAPYF
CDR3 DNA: TGTGCCAGCAGCCAAAGGGGACTAGCTCCGTACTTC

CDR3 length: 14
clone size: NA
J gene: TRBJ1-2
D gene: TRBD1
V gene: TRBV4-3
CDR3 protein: CASSRGQGAAGYTF
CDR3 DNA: TGCGCCAGCAGCCGGGGACAGGGGGCTGCTGGCTACACCTTC

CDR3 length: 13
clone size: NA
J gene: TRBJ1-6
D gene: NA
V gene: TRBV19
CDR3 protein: CASNNRRNSPLHF
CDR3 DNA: TGTGCCAGTAACAACAGGCGAAATTCACCCCTCCACTTT

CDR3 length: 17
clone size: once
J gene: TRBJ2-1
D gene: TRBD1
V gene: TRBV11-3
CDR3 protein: CASSHGTGLDRGNEQFF
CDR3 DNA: TGTGCCAGCAGCCATGGGACAGGGCTGGATCGGGGGAATGAGCAGTTCTTC

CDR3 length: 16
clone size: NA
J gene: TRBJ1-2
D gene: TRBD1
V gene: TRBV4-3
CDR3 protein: CASSQVATGAGGGYTF
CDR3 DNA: TGCGCCAGCAGCCAAGTAGCTACAGGGGCAGGCGGAGGCTACACCTTC

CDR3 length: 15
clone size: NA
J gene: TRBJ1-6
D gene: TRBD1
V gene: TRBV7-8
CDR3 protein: CASTNRDSPNSPLHF
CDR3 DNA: TGTGCCAGCACCAACCGGGACAGCCCAAATTCACCCCTCCACTTT

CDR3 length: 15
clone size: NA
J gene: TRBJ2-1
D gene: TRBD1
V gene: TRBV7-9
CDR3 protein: CASSLGQGGFNEQFF
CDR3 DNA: TGTGCCAGCAGCTTAGGACAGGGTGGGTTCAATGAGCAGTTCTTC

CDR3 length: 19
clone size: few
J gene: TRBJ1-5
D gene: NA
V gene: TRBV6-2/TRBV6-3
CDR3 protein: CASSYYPEGGLYSNQPQHF
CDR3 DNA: TGTGCCAGCAGTTACTACCCGGAGGGGGGACTATATAGCAATCAGCCCCAGCATTTT

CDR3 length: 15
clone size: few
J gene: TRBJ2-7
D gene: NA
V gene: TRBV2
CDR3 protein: CASSDSGGGLYEQYF
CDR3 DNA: TGTGCCAGCAGTGATTCAGGTGGTGGGCTCTACGAGCAGTACTTC

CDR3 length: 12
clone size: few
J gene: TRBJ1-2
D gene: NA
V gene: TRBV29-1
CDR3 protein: CSSDDRIYGYTF
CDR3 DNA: TGCAGCTCAGACGACAGAATCTATGGCTACACCTTC

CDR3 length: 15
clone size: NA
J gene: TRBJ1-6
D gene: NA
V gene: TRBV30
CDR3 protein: CAWSVGGPGDSPLHF
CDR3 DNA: TGTGCCTGGAGTGTAGGAGGCCCTGGGGATTCACCCCTCCACTTT